These T cell receptor beta chains were read from a single sample in a study of siplizumab effects on memory and regulatory T cells. Only in-frame clones appear in the TCRdb table, and some are missing; sequencing was by immunoSEQ multiplex PCR. Here the sample spans over 90,000 clones, 80% to 95% being singletons. Specimen: CD4+ T cells sorted from blood. Source of these receptors: a human donor in good health. Both conserved end residues are trimmed from each CDR3. Fields, in order: J gene, V gene, CDR3 protein.

>TRBJ1-5|TRBV28
ASLAGGSDGYNQPQH
>TRBJ2-5|TRBV18
ASSPLGTDGGTQY
>TRBJ2-7|TRBV6-1
ASRPGTSGTYEQY
>TRBJ2-5|TRBV27
ASRWTSVSRETQY
>TRBJ2-7|TRBV28
ASSSSWHGLKY
>TRBJ1-1|TRBV9
ASSVDGQGGTEAF
>TRBJ2-2|TRBV6-5
ASSYEGARNTGELF
>TRBJ2-7|TRBV7-8
ASSFFITGSAYEQY
>TRBJ2-1|TRBV19
ASSITGGTIANEQF
>TRBJ1-1|TRBV6-6
ASKGQSNTEAF
>TRBJ1-5|TRBV6-1
ASTQRGYNNQPQH
>TRBJ1-2|TRBV5-1
ASSFSGVYGYT
>TRBJ2-1|TRBV30
ACTLRQGRREGLGREQF
>TRBJ2-1|TRBV9
ASSTPREGLNNEQF
>TRBJ2-1|TRBV4-1
ASSQNFRSYNEQF
>TRBJ2-7|TRBV15
ATSSNSQYEQY
>TRBJ1-5|TRBV18
ASSPDRQGNQPQH
>TRBJ2-3|TRBV4-2
ASSRDSSTDTQY